A selection of T cell receptor beta chains follows, all from one sample in a study of blood T cell repertoires in COVID-19. Here immunoSEQ multiplex PCR was the method, and the copy in TCRdb shows in-frame clones only, minus some. The sample yields about 5,100 clones, 88% seen once. Sequencing input: peripheral blood. The receptor source for this set is an elderly woman with acute or convalescent COVID-19. The CDR3 runs from the conserved cysteine through the conserved F or W.

cdr3_aa v_call
CASSVGLAGVGHEQYF TRBV9
CASGLRGEQYF TRBV12-5
CASSLDGGSETQYF TRBV11-3
CASSYWGGPTNYGYTF TRBV6-5
CASSADTGGANTEAFF TRBV7-8
CASSDRVGTGELFF TRBV9
CASSLGTYQETQYF TRBV5-1
CASALAPGTGELFF TRBV5-8
CASSQDLSVGSDYGYTF TRBV4-2
CASSRQGSEAFF TRBV6-6
CASSPPPGGYGGGYTF TRBV5-4
CASNKAGGELFF TRBV2
CASSDDSNTEAFF TRBV2
CASSPTPGRVPNEKLFF TRBV27
CASSPWGSIPYGYTF TRBV5-4
CASSYSPSGHNEQFF TRBV6-6
CASSPGGSYNSPLHF TRBV9
CAWNPGNYGYTF TRBV30
CSAGQIYGYTF TRBV29-1
CASTLGQAGGYTF TRBV6-5
CAWNLAPGTGGTNQPQHF TRBV30